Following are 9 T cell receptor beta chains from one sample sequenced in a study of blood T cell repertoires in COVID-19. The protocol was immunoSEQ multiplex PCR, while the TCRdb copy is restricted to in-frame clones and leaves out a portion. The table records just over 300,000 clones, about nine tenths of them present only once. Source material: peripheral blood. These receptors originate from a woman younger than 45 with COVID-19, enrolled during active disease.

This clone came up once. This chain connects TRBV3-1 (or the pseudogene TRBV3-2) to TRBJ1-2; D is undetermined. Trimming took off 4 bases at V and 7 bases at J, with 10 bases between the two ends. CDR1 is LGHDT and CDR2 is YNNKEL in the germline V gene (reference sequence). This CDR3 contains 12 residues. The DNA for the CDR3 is TGTGCCAGCAGCCGATTCCCGGGTGGCTACACCTTC. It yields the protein CASSRFPGGYTF.

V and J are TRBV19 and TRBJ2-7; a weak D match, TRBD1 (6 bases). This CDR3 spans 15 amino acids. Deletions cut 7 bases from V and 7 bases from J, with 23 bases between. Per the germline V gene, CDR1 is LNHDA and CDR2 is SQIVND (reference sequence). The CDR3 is CASNPGHHAGEEQYF. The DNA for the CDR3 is TGTGCCAGTAATCCGGGACACCACGCCGGGGAAGAGCAGTACTTC.

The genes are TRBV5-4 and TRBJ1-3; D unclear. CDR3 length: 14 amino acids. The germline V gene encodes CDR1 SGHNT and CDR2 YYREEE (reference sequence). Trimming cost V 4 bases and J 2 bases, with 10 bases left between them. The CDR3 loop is CASSAAGPGNTIYF. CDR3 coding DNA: TGTGCCAGCAGCGCCGCGGGCCCTGGAAACACCATATATTTT.

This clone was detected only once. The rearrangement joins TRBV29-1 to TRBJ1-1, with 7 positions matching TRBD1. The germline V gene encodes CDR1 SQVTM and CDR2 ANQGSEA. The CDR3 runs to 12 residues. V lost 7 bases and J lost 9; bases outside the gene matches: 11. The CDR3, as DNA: TGCAGCGCCATCCTTTGGGACAGTCAAGCTTTCTTT. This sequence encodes CSAILWDSQAFF.

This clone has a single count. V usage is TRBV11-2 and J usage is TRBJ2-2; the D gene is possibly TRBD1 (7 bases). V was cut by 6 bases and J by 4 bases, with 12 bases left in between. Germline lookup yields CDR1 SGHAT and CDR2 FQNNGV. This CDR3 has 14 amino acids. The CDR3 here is CASSNRGGTGELFF. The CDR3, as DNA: TGTGCCAGCAGTAACAGGGGAGGCACCGGGGAGCTGTTTTTT. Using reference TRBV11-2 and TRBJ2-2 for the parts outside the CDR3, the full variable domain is EAGVAQSPRYKIIEKRQSVAFWCNPISGHATLYWYQQILGQGPKLLIQFQNNGVVDDSQLPKDRFSAERLKGVDSTLKIQPAKLEDSAVYLCASSNRGGTGELFFGEGSRLTVL.

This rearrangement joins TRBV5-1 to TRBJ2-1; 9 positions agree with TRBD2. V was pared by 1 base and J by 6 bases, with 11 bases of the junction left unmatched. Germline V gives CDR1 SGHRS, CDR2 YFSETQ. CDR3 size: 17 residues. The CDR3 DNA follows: TGCGCCAGCAGCTTGAATTTTAGAGCGGGGGGCATCAATGAGCAGTTCTTC. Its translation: CASSLNFRAGGINEQFF.

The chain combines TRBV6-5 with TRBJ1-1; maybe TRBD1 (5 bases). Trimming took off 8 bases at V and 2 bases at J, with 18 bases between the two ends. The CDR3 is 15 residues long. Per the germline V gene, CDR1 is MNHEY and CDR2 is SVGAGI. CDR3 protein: CASLRPGYSNTEAFF. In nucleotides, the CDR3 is TGTGCCAGCTTAAGGCCAGGGTACTCCAACACTGAAGCTTTCTTT.

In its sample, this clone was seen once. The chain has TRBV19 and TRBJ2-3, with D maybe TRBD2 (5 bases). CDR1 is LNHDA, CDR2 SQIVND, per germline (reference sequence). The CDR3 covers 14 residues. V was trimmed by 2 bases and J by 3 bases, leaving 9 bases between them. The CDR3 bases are TGTGCCAGTAGTATAAGGCGAGGGACAGATACGCAGTATTTT. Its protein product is CASSIRRGTDTQYF.

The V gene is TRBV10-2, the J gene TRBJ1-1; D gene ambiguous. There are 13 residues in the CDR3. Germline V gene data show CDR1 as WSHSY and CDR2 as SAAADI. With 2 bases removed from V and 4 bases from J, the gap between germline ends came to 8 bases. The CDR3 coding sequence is TGCGCCAGCAGTGAGCCGGGGAGCACTGAAGCTTTCTTT. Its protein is CASSEPGSTEAFF.